The following is a TCR beta chain sequence with its context. The antigen is unknown. The data stem from a study of T cells in narcolepsy. Study in general: Healthy controls were enrolled alongside patients with narcolepsy type 1 or type 2.

General study points: Blood of same and different patients, but not healthy controls, reportedly held recurring autoreactive clonotypes. Autoreactive HCRT-specific and TRIB2-specific clonotypes were marked in same-patient CSF-versus-blood CD4+ comparisons.

The J segment lost 5 bases and the V segment lost 6 bases, leaving 8 bases of the junction unmatched. There are 14 residues in the CDR3. Germline V gives CDR1 MNHNS, CDR2 SASEGT. Clones were read by immunoSEQ multiplex PCR, and TCRdb kept only the in-frame ones, dropping some. The sample includes under 35,000 clones, around four fifths seen only once; the top ten take around 2.5%. What was sequenced was CD45RA- memory CD4+ T cells from PBMCs. V gene TRBV6-1 combines with J gene TRBJ2-3, with TRBD2 identical over 7 bases. The receptor's source is a human donor with narcolepsy. For the CDR3, the DNA is TGTGCCAGCAGGACACTTGGGGGGGTAGATACGCAGTATTTT. Its protein product is CASRTLGGVDTQYF.